What follows is one TCR beta chain and its context. This sample was taken from a study of cytomegalovirus exposure and HLA in healthy donors. Germline CDR1 and CDR2: SQVTM and ANQGSEA. This CDR3 is built from 15 residues. The V end lost 2 bases, the J end lost 2 bases, and 12 bases lay between the germline ends. PCR involved 60 Vbeta and 13 Jbeta primers. Repertoires were generated with immunoSEQ multiplex PCR, while TCRdb's copy carries only in-frame clones and drops some. The sample lists over 100,000 clones, about 76% occurring once. What was sequenced was PBMCs. This receptor was identified in a man in his forties or fifties in good health and CMV-seronegative. This rearrangement joins TRBV29-1 to TRBJ2-2, with D possibly matching TRBD1 (5 bases). CDR3 sequence (DNA): TGCAGCGTTGAAAGACAGACCTATAACACCGGGGAGCTGTTTTTT. It is translated as CSVERQTYNTGELFF.